This T cell receptor beta chain was retrieved from a study of tumor-infiltrating lymphocytes in primary liver carcinoma. About this clonotype itself: Sequence at one end of the junction differs from germline and may be a read error.

Synthesis of TCR beta cDNA was carried out from about 500 ng total RNA with a constant-region primer. ARM-PCR was slightly modified, and three nested multiplex PCR rounds with it gave rise to the TCR beta libraries. Primers for the first two PCR rounds were TRBV1-TRBV30 forward primers and a C-beta reverse primer (roughly 10 cycles per round). TCRdb recomputed calls from the multiplex PCR reads with MiXCR, one row per CDR3 protein. The data contain tens of thousands of distinct CDR3 sequences, around 77% of them singletons. Bulk tissue was left unsorted, and RNA and DNA were co-extracted from about 20-30 mg of it. CDR3 length: 16 residues. Germline assignment: CDR1 SGHAT and CDR2 FQNNGV.

Material for sequencing was liver tumor tissue from sampling region 5. The sample's subset: tumor region T5, tumor centre. The rearrangement uses TRBV11-2 and TRBJ2-2; possible D gene TRBD2, 5 bases. This TCR derives from a young woman with primary liver carcinoma and hepatitis B virus infection. The DNA for the CDR3 is TGTGCCTGCAGCCCCGATCCCCAGTTGAATACCGGGGAGCTGTCTTTT. This gives the protein CACSPDPQLNTGELSF.